The sequence of this TCR beta chain was determined in a study of CXCR3-negative and CXCR3-positive naive CD8 T cells. Study-level background: Collectively, the libraries yielded 110 million to 150 million TRB reads in total, at about 1.5 +/- 0.3 million per library. Study-level points and caveats: The study found that naive CXCR3-negative and CXCR3-positive cells shared TRBV-TRBJ usage, while memory cells differed. In CXCR3-positive naive cells, the TRB CDR3s were more hydrophobic than in CXCR3-negative naive cells. Diversity ran similarly high across both naive subsets but far lower in memory CD8+ cells.

Comment on this clonotype: Its specificity is unknown.

Triplicate sorts of 300,000 cells per CD8+ subset. Per germline, CDR1 SQVTM and CDR2 ANQGSEA. This CDR3 is 12 amino acids long. Via 5' RACE with UMI labels, TRB cDNA libraries were prepared. Reanalyzing the 5' RACE reads, TCRdb keeps one entry per CDR3 protein, without DNA. This sample carries around 84,000 distinct CDR3 sequences, with 0.82% going to the ten biggest clones. This sequence joins TRBV29-1 and TRBJ2-1; the D gene TCRdb calls, TRBD2, cannot be checked with no DNA. The sequence came from a human donor in good health. Some clones in this sample may be carry-over from other donors' samples. Material: naive CXCR3+ CD8+ T cells from blood. Subset reported: CD45RO-CCR7+CD27+CD95- naive CD8+ T cells expressing CXCR3 (TNR3+). CDR3 residues: CSVEGGNGEQFF.